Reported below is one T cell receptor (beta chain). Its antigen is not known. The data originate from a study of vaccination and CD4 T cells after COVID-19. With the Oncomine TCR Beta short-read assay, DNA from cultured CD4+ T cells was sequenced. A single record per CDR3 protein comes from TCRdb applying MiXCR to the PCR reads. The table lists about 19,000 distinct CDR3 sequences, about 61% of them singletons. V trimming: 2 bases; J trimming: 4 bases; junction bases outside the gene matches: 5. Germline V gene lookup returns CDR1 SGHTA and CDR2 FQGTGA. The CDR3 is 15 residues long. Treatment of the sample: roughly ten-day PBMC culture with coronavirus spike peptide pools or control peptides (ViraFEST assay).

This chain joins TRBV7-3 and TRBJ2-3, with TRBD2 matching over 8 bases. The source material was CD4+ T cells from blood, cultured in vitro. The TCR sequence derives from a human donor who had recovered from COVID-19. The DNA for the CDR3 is TGTGCCAGCAGCTTAGGACTAGCCACTTCAGATACGCAGTATTTT. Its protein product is CASSLGLATSDTQYF.